These 5 T cell receptor beta chains came from one sample sequenced in a study of OX40 agonist ivuxolimab in advanced cancers. This table comes from immunoSEQ multiplex PCR, and its TCRdb copy is limited to in-frame clones, with some not included. The sample contains approximately 72,000 clones, approximately 86% of which appear only once. Specimen: CD4+ or CD8+ T cells sorted from blood, collected in a trial of the OX40 agonist ivuxolimab. The receptor set was obtained from an adult with an advanced solid tumor such as melanoma, head and neck, liver or kidney cancer.

In DNA form, the CDR3 reads TGTGCCAGCAGTTTCTCCGCGGGTTCGGGGGCAAGCGGGAGGGCCTATTATGAGCAGTTCTTC. Encoded protein: CASSFSAGSGASGRAYYEQFF. The V call is TRBV28, the J call TRBJ2-1; TRBD2 matches at 10 bases. Germline values: CDR1 MDHEN, CDR2 SYDVKM. The trim removed 3 bases at V and 8 bases at J, leaving 25 bases unmatched. The CDR3 is made up of 21 amino acids.

The chain is built from TRBV28 and TRBJ1-5; a weak D match, TRBD1 (5 bases). CDR1 is MDHEN, CDR2 SYDVKM, per germline. The CDR3 is 16 residues long. Trimming pared 7 bases from V and 5 bases from J, leaving 21 bases between. CDR3: CASTGPITGSYQPQHF. The CDR3 DNA sequence: TGTGCCAGCACCGGTCCCATAACAGGTTCTTATCAGCCCCAGCATTTT.

V usage is TRBV2 and J usage is TRBJ2-4, with D maybe TRBD1 (6 bases). Trimming left V 2 bases short and J 7 bases short, with 9 bases between. The CDR3 has 13 residues. Germline loops: CDR1 SNHLY, CDR2 FYNNEI. Written as DNA, the CDR3 is TGTGCCAGCAGTGAACAGGGGATGAACATTCAGTACTTC. Encoded protein: CASSEQGMNIQYF. Full variable domain (outside the CDR3, taken from reference TRBV2 and TRBJ2-4): EPEVTQTPSHQVTQMGQEVILRCVPISNHLYFYWYRQILGQKVEFLVSFYNNEISEKSEIFDDQFSVERPDGSNFTLKIRSTKLEDSAMYFCASSEQGMNIQYFGAGTRLSVL.

This clone is a singleton in its sample. V is TRBV18 and J is TRBJ1-6; 7 bases are shared with TRBD1. Unmatched junction bases numbered 6, after V lost 0 bases and J lost 7 bases. CDR1 and CDR2 (germline): KGHSH, LQKENI. CDR3 size: 16 residues. For the CDR3, the DNA is TGTGCCAGCTCACCACCTCCGGGACAGCCGAATTCACCCCTCCACTTT. It is translated as CASSPPPGQPNSPLHF.

The chain has TRBV30 and TRBJ1-5; no clear D gene. This CDR3 comprises 13 residues. Germline loops: CDR1 GTSNPN, CDR2 SVGIG (reference sequence). The ends were cut back, 2 bases at V and 1 base at J, with 6 bases in the middle. This chain's CDR3 is CAWSTRSNQPQHF. For the CDR3, the DNA is TGTGCCTGGAGTACACGGAGCAATCAGCCCCAGCATTTT.